Listed here are 5 T cell receptor beta chains from one sample, sequenced in a study of T-cell reconstitution after alpha-beta-depleted transplantation in children. The library targeted TCRbeta and was prepared with unique molecular identifiers. One entry per CDR3 protein results from TCRdb running MiXCR on the PCR reads. The sample lists hundreds of thousands of distinct CDR3 sequences; around 15% were seen once. The source was PBMCs, mostly from graft donor cells, collected 360 days after TCRalphabeta/CD19-depleted stem cell transplant. These receptors all stem from a male patient between 5 and 17 years old who had a stem cell transplant for acute lymphoblastic leukemia, so the T cells may come from the graft donor.

The chain carries TRBV10-3 and TRBJ1-1, with D perhaps TRBD1 (5 bases). Trimming pared 2 bases from V and 0 bases from J, leaving 16 bases between. The CDR3 has 17 residues. Germline values: CDR1 ENHRY, CDR2 SYGVKD. The CDR3: CAISEARGTAMNTEAFF. The CDR3 bases are TGTGCCATCAGTGAGGCCCGAGGGACCGCTATGAACACTGAAGCTTTCTTT.

This clonotype was counted a few times. A junction end diverges from the germline sequence, so it may reflect a read error. CDR3 loop: CASTLWLTSGANVLTF. The DNA for the CDR3 is TGTGCCAGCACTTTATGGCTCACAAGTGGGGCCAACGTCCTGACTTTC. The chain carries TRBV12-3 or TRBV12-4 and TRBJ2-6, with unresolved D. There are 16 residues in the CDR3.

This chain links TRBV7-9 with TRBJ2-7, with TRBD2 matching 10 bases. Germline V gene lookup returns CDR1 SEHNR and CDR2 FQNEAQ (reference sequence). The CDR3 contains 15 residues. Trimming at V came to 2 bases and at J to 3 bases, leaving 4 bases not matched to a gene. The CDR3 DNA follows: TGTGCCAGCAGCTTAATAGCGGGAGGACTCTACGAGCAGTACTTC. Protein: CASSLIAGGLYEQYF.

The chain is built from TRBV7-2 and TRBJ2-2; D possibly corresponds to TRBD1 (6 bases). This CDR3 comprises 17 residues. Germline CDR1 SGHTA, CDR2 FQGNSA. V shed 1 base and J shed 0 bases, with 12 bases lying between them. CDR3 loop: CASSLEPTGANTGELFF. The DNA for the CDR3 is TGTGCCAGCAGCTTAGAGCCGACAGGCGCGAACACCGGGGAGCTGTTTTTT.

The V and J genes are TRBV20-1 and TRBJ2-3; TRBD2 matches 12 bases. Germline V gene sequence: CDR1 DFQATT, CDR2 SNEGSKA (reference sequence). The V segment lost 6 bases and the J segment 4 bases; nucleotides outside the gene matches: 11. The CDR3 length is 16 residues. The CDR3 is CSAGGLTSGRPDTQYF. The DNA of the CDR3 is TGCAGTGCCGGGGGTCTGACTAGCGGGAGACCAGATACGCAGTATTTT.